The source of this T cell receptor beta chain is a study of T-cell memory formation after mild COVID-19. General study results and limits: Mainly CM and EM harbored the contracting CD4+ clones; mainly EMRA harbored the CD8+ ones. Whereas later expanders leaned CD4+, clones contracting day 15 to 85 showed a balanced CD4/CD8 makeup. Certain responding clones were present in pre-infection memory, suggesting participation of cross-reactive memory.

This CDR3 is 16 amino acids long. Germline loops: CDR1 SGHDT, CDR2 YYEEEE. The junction had 9 bases not matched to a gene; V was cut back by 5 bases and J by 1 base. In its sample, this clonotype was seen a few times. The antigen remains undetermined. From 5'RACE with constant-segment primers came TCR alpha and TCR beta cDNA libraries that carried sample barcodes and UMIs. TCRdb called the 5' RACE reads again in MiXCR, with one record for every CDR3 protein. The sample records more than 300,000 distinct CDR3 sequences, roughly an eighth being singletons. The clonotype originates from a man between 18 and 35 years old who had mild COVID-19 (a few samples of this study predate the infection). Cell type and time point are not known. The chain employs TRBV5-6 and TRBJ2-5; 9 nucleotides agree with TRBD1. The specimen sequenced was PBMCs or a T cell subset sorted from them (not recorded which). The CDR3 DNA follows: TGTGCCAGCAGTCCTCGGGACAGGGCCTCCCAAGAGACCCAGTACTTC. As protein: CASSPRDRASQETQYF. Combining the CDR3 with reference TRBV5-6 and TRBJ2-5 gives the whole variable domain DAGVTQSPTHLIKTRGQQVTLRCSPKSGHDTVSWYQQALGQGPQFIFQYYEEEERQRGNFPDRFSGHQFPNYSSELNVNALLLGDSALYLCASSPRDRASQETQYFGPGTRLLVL.